A single sample is the source of the 5 T cell receptor beta chains below, sequenced in a study of graft-versus-host responses after intestinal transplantation. Data came from immunoSEQ multiplex PCR; TCRdb stores just in-frame clones and leaves some out. The table has approximately 33,000 clones, approximately 83% seen once. These receptors' antigens are unknown. The material sequenced was unstimulated CD8+ T cells sorted from spleen or lymph node cells, taken before intestinal transplant. These TCRs come from a human donor who received an intestinal transplant.

The V and J genes are TRBV5-4 and TRBJ1-1, with unresolved D. Trimming shortened V by 1 base and J by 4 bases, and 11 bases separated the two germline ends. CDR3 length: 14 residues. Germline loops: CDR1 SGHNT, CDR2 YYREEE (reference sequence). The CDR3 loop is CASSLLDSSTEAFF. CDR3 DNA: TGTGCCAGCAGCTTGTTAGATTCGTCCACTGAAGCTTTCTTT.

The J gene is TRBJ2-7, the V gene TRBV7-9, with a weak D call TRBD1 (6 bases). The CDR3 runs to 14 residues. Looked up from germline, CDR1 is SEHNR and CDR2 is FQNEAQ (reference sequence). Trimming removed 1 base at V and 1 base at J, with 8 bases between. The CDR3 DNA reads TGTGCCAGCAGCTTAGTTACAGGGTCCTACGAGCAGTACTTC. As protein: CASSLVTGSYEQYF.

CDR3 region: CASSVTDSDDQPQHF. CDR3 DNA: TGTGCCAGCAGCGTAACGGACAGCGACGATCAGCCCCAGCATTTT. The chain couples TRBV9 to TRBJ1-5; TRBD1 might be the D (6 bases). Germline CDR1 is SGDLS and CDR2 is YYNGEE. Trimming took 1 base from V and 5 from J, leaving 13 bases between them. This CDR3 region has 15 residues. Filled out from reference TRBV9 and TRBJ1-5, the complete variable domain reads DSGVTQTPKHLITATGQRVTLRCSPRSGDLSVYWYQQSLDQGLQFLIQYYNGEERAKGNILERFSAQQFPDLHSELNLSSLELGDSALYFCASSVTDSDDQPQHFGDGTRLSIL.

The chain has TRBV7-9 and TRBJ2-7, with TRBD2 as a possible D gene (6 bases). This CDR3 has 13 amino acids. The germline V gene encodes CDR1 SEHNR and CDR2 FQNEAQ (reference sequence). Trimming stripped 4 bases from V and 6 bases from J, with 13 bases between. CDR3: CASSSPLGGEQYF. For the CDR3, the DNA is TGTGCCAGCAGCTCCCCTCTGGGGGGCGAGCAGTACTTC.

The chain carries TRBV6-1 and TRBJ2-3, with 7 bases identical to TRBD1. The length of the CDR3 is 16 residues. CDR1 MNHNS and CDR2 SASEGT come from the germline V gene. Unmatched junction bases numbered 6, after V lost 3 bases and J lost 0 bases. CDR3 DNA sequence: TGTGCCAGCAGTGATGTAGGGGGCCTCAGCACAGATACGCAGTATTTT. As protein: CASSDVGGLSTDTQYF.